These 18 T cell receptor beta chains originate from one sample sequenced in a study of post-analysis software for immune sequencing data. General observations from the study: Controls had lower frequencies than patients of 4 or 5 TRBV segments, which included TRBV5-6, TRBV5-1 and TRBV20-1.

cDNA libraries for TCR beta contained unique molecular identifiers. TCRdb used MiXCR to reprocess the PCR reads, holding one entry per CDR3 protein. The sample has 750,000 to 950,000 distinct CDR3 sequences; under 70% are singletons. Antigens for these TCRs are unknown. The material sequenced was blood. The receptors come from a girl between 5 and 17 years old with multiple sclerosis.

The chain couples TRBV15 to TRBJ2-5, with 9 nucleotides matching TRBD2. The better agreement between TRBJ2-7 and the DNA end casts doubt on the J call. CDR3 size: 15 residues. Per the germline V gene, CDR1 is LNHNV and CDR2 is YYDKDF (reference sequence). The CDR3 here is CATSRVISGGNEQYF. CDR3 DNA sequence: TGTGCCACCAGCAGAGTGATTAGCGGGGGAAACGAGCAGTACTTC.

This clonotype appeared a few times. This chain links TRBV7-8 with TRBJ2-3; possibly TRBD2 for D (5 bases). This CDR3 region has 14 residues. The V gene's germline CDR1 is SGHVS and CDR2 FQNEAQ. The V end was cut by 6 bases, the J end by 6 bases, with 16 bases between. The CDR3 DNA is TGTGCCAGCAGACTAGTTCCTTCTGGTGATACGCAGTATTTT. Residues: CASRLVPSGDTQYF.

The gene calls are TRBV7-3 and TRBJ1-6; no clear D gene. This CDR3 contains 13 residues. V gave up 2 bases and J gave up 12 bases, with 11 bases separating them. Per germline, CDR1 SGHTA and CDR2 FQGTGA. The CDR3 DNA reads TGTGCCAGCAGCTTATCGGGAACAGAACCCCTCCACTTT. Protein: CASSLSGTEPLHF.

This clonotype has just one count. The CDR3 is CSARGDSTYEQYF. The CDR3 DNA reads as TGCAGTGCTAGAGGTGACTCAACCTACGAGCAGTACTTC. This sequence joins TRBV20-1 and TRBJ2-7; D is unclear. Germline lookup yields CDR1 DFQATT and CDR2 SNEGSKA (reference sequence). The V end was cut by 1 base, the J end by 2 bases, with 9 bases between. The CDR3 consists of 13 residues.

The rearrangement links TRBV3-1 to TRBJ2-1; TRBD2 matches at 12 bases. V was pared by 5 bases and J by 6 bases, with 8 bases of the junction left unmatched. CDR3 length equals 16 residues. CDR1 is LGHDT, CDR2 YNNKEL, per germline (reference sequence). CDR3: CASSFRTSGIFNEQFF. In nucleotides, the CDR3 is TGTGCCAGCAGCTTCCGGACTAGCGGGATCTTCAATGAGCAGTTCTTC.

The chain is built from TRBV20-1 and TRBJ2-1; no reliable D call. V gave up 3 bases and J gave up 0 bases, with 6 bases separating them. The CDR3 has 13 residues. Per germline, CDR1 DFQATT and CDR2 SNEGSKA (reference sequence). This CDR3 is CSASANSYNEQFF. The CDR3, as DNA: TGCAGTGCTAGTGCAAACTCCTACAATGAGCAGTTCTTC.

The chain combines TRBV10-3 with TRBJ2-1; TRBD2 agrees at 7 bases. The CDR3 is 13 residues long. The V gene end was trimmed by 9 bases and the J gene end by 6 bases; junction bases not matched to a gene: 8. Germline assignment: CDR1 ENHRY and CDR2 SYGVKD. The chain's CDR3 is CAIWGEGPNEQFF. CDR3 bases: TGTGCCATATGGGGGGAGGGACCCAATGAGCAGTTCTTC.

The chain has TRBV20-1 and TRBJ2-7, with D possibly matching TRBD2 (6 bases). Trimming shortened V by 7 bases and J by 2 bases, and 21 bases separated the two germline ends. Per the germline V gene, CDR1 is DFQATT and CDR2 is SNEGSKA (reference sequence). The CDR3 sequence is 15 residues long. CDR3 in amino acids: CSGGGRGLRPYEQYF. The CDR3 region has the DNA TGCAGTGGTGGGGGTCGGGGACTGCGCCCCTACGAGCAGTACTTC.

CDR3: CASSRTSFSTDTQYF. The CDR3 DNA follows: TGTGCCAGCAGTAGGACATCCTTCAGCACAGATACGCAGTATTTT. The J gene is TRBJ2-3, the V gene TRBV9, with a tentative D call TRBD1 (5 bases). The CDR3 spans 15 residues. Trimming took 5 bases from V and 0 from J, leaving 13 bases between them. Germline assignment: CDR1 SGDLS and CDR2 YYNGEE. Full variable domain (rest looked up from reference TRBV9 and TRBJ2-3): DSGVTQTPKHLITATGQRVTLRCSPRSGDLSVYWYQQSLDQGLQFLIQYYNGEERAKGNILERFSAQQFPDLHSELNLSSLELGDSALYFCASSRTSFSTDTQYFGPGTRLTVL.

The chain uses TRBV4-2 and TRBJ2-1; the match to TRBD2 covers 8 bases. Germline values: CDR1 LGHNA, CDR2 YNFKEQ. The V and J ends lost 0 bases and 5 bases, in that order; junction bases with no gene match: 3. The CDR3 loop spans 15 amino acids. The chain's CDR3 is CASSQDQLADNEQFF. In nucleotides, the CDR3 is TGTGCCAGCAGCCAAGATCAACTAGCGGACAATGAGCAGTTCTTC.

The chain links TRBV4-1 to TRBJ2-3; no firm D call. Germline CDR1 is MGHRA and CDR2 is YSYEKL. V was cut by 2 bases and J by 1 base, with 7 bases left in between. The CDR3 length is 14 residues. The CDR3 coding sequence is TGCGCCAGCAGCCAACCAACAGGCACAGATACGCAGTATTTT. Its protein is CASSQPTGTDTQYF.

This clonotype was detected a few times. The chain links TRBV7-9 to TRBJ2-1; D gene ambiguous. The V end was cut by 5 bases, the J end by 10 bases, with 9 bases between. CDR1 is SEHNR, CDR2 FQNEAQ, per germline (reference sequence). This CDR3 contains 11 residues. CDR3 in DNA: TGTGCCAGCAGCGGTCAAGCGGAGCAGTTCTTC. This codes for CASSGQAEQFF.

This clonotype was observed a few times. CDR3 sequence: CSARGIAGDGGANVLTF. Written as DNA, the CDR3 is TGCAGTGCTAGAGGAATAGCGGGAGACGGTGGGGCCAACGTCCTGACTTTC. The chain joins TRBV20-1 to TRBJ2-6, with TRBD2 identical over 9 bases. Germline-derived CDR1 and CDR2 are DFQATT and SNEGSKA (reference sequence). The ends lost 1 base at V and 3 bases at J; junction bases unmatched: 7. This CDR3 has 17 residues.

This clonotype appeared once. The chain has TRBV5-6 and TRBJ1-1; no firm D call. The CDR3 loop spans 12 amino acids. Germline V gene data show CDR1 as SGHDT and CDR2 as YYEEEE. The germline V and J ends were trimmed by 1 base and 5 bases, with 6 bases remaining between them. CDR3 amino acids: CASSLWATEAFF. Written as DNA, the CDR3 is TGTGCCAGCAGCTTGTGGGCGACTGAAGCTTTCTTT.

CDR3 bases: TGCGCCAGCAGCCAAGATGGGACCCCCCTCCTCGAGCAGTACTTC. It codes for CASSQDGTPLLEQYF. The rearrangement joins TRBV4-1 to TRBJ2-7; D is perhaps TRBD1 or TRBD2 (5 bases each). The ends were cut back, 0 bases at V and 6 bases at J, with 15 bases in the middle. CDR1 is MGHRA and CDR2 is YSYEKL in the germline V gene. The CDR3 length is 15 residues.

The table lists this clonotype with a few counts. This chain connects TRBV6-6 to TRBJ2-5; no clear D gene. The germline V gene has CDR1 MNHNY and CDR2 SVGAGI (reference sequence). The CDR3 has 14 amino acids. Trimming cost V 2 bases and J 2 bases, with 9 bases left between them. CDR3 region: CASSYVTRQETQYF. Written as DNA, the CDR3 is TGTGCCAGCAGTTACGTGACGCGACAAGAGACCCAGTACTTC.

This clonotype has only a few counts. The genes are TRBV6-5 and TRBJ1-1, with a weak D call TRBD1 (5 bases). The CDR3 covers 15 residues. Germline assignment: CDR1 MNHEY and CDR2 SVGAGI. Trimming left V 0 bases short and J 3 bases short, with 11 bases between. CDR3 bases: TGTGCCAGCAGTTACTCGGGCCAGGGAGACACTGAAGCTTTCTTT. Translation gives CASSYSGQGDTEAFF.

This clonotype occurred a few times. The rearrangement uses TRBV6-5 and TRBJ2-3; possibly TRBD1 for D (5 bases). The CDR3 is made up of 14 amino acids. V gave up 2 bases and J gave up 3 bases, with 9 bases separating them. The V gene's germline CDR1 is MNHEY and CDR2 SVGAGI. CDR3 DNA: TGTGCCAGCAGTTACCCCCAGGGTACAGATACGCAGTATTTT. Translation: CASSYPQGTDTQYF.